These 32 T cell receptor beta chains share one sample of origin, sequenced in a study of shared clonotypes between healthy human individuals. Method: immunoSEQ multiplex PCR; TCRdb's copy keeps in-frame clones and lacks some. Of 550,000 to 850,000 clones listed, approximately 72% are singletons. The sample was memory CD4+ T cells sorted from blood. The subset: CD45RA-negative fraction. The receptors were sampled from a woman in her twenties or thirties in good health.

The rearrangement links TRBV30 to TRBJ1-6; a possible D gene is TRBD1 (5 bases). Germline CDR1 is GTSNPN and CDR2 is SVGIG (reference sequence). Between the trimmed V and J ends, which lost 0 bases and 7 bases, there was a span of 10 bases. This CDR3 contains 14 residues. This CDR3 is CAWSVLGPNSPLHF. CDR3 in DNA: TGTGCCTGGAGTGTACTGGGGCCCAATTCACCCCTCCACTTT.

This clone showed up just once. V gene TRBV7-6 combines with J gene TRBJ2-2; D is ambiguous. Germline assignment: CDR1 SGHVS and CDR2 FNYEAQ. The length of the CDR3 is 14 residues. Trimming stripped 5 bases from V and 2 bases from J, with 9 bases between. DNA for the CDR3: TGTGCCAGCAGCGACAACAGCAACACCGGGGAGCTGTTTTTT. Translation: CASSDNSNTGELFF.

This chain connects TRBV18 to TRBJ2-7; D possibly corresponds to TRBD1 (6 bases). The CDR3 consists of 15 residues. Germline CDR1 and CDR2: KGHSH and LQKENI. The V end lost 3 bases, the J end lost 10 bases, and 22 bases lay between the germline ends. This chain's CDR3 is CASSPSSGTNPSQYF. CDR3 nucleotides: TGTGCCAGCTCACCCTCATCCGGGACAAACCCCTCTCAGTACTTC.

This clone was detected only a few times. This chain joins TRBV7-9 and TRBJ2-3; 12 positions agree with TRBD2. Germline V gives CDR1 SEHNR, CDR2 FQNEAQ (reference sequence). V gave up 2 bases and J gave up 5 bases; unmatched junction bases: 11. The CDR3 has 18 residues. CDR3 residues: CASSLSRLAGGPEDTQYF. The CDR3 DNA reads as TGTGCCAGCAGCTTAAGTCGTCTAGCGGGAGGGCCTGAAGATACGCAGTATTTT.

The J gene is TRBJ2-6, the V gene TRBV5-1; a possible D gene is TRBD1 (5 bases). V lost 7 bases and J lost 0, with 14 bases in between. There are 16 residues in the CDR3. The germline gives CDR1 SGHRS, CDR2 YFSETQ. The CDR3 DNA reads as TGCGCCAGCTCTCAGGGCCCCATCTCTGGGGCCAACGTCCTGACTTTC. Protein sequence: CASSQGPISGANVLTF.

The gene calls are TRBV6-1 and TRBJ2-2, with D perhaps TRBD1 (6 bases). CDR1 is MNHNS, CDR2 SASEGT, per germline. The CDR3 has 14 amino acids. Between the trimmed V and J ends, which lost 6 bases and 7 bases, there was a span of 15 bases. The CDR3 nucleotides are TGTGCCAGCAGAGCACAGGGTATCCTCGGGGAGCTGTTTTTT. It yields the protein CASRAQGILGELFF.

The chain couples TRBV11-2 to TRBJ2-7; D is undetermined. Germline CDR1 and CDR2: SGHAT and FQNNGV. CDR3 size: 14 residues. The ends were cut back, 1 base at V and 0 bases at J, with 7 bases in the middle. CDR3 region: CASSLGPSSYEQYF. CDR3 bases: TGTGCCAGCAGCTTAGGTCCTTCCTCCTACGAGCAGTACTTC. The complete variable domain, with remaining parts taken from reference TRBV11-2 and TRBJ2-7, reads EAGVAQSPRYKIIEKRQSVAFWCNPISGHATLYWYQQILGQGPKLLIQFQNNGVVDDSQLPKDRFSAERLKGVDSTLKIQPAKLEDSAVYLCASSLGPSSYEQYFGPGTRLTVT.

The V and J genes are TRBV11-1 and TRBJ2-7; D possibly corresponds to TRBD1 (7 bases). V gave up 6 bases and J gave up 0 bases, with 18 bases separating them. The CDR3 spans 16 residues. Germline-derived CDR1 and CDR2 are SGHAT and FQDESV (reference sequence). The CDR3 DNA follows: TGTGCCAGCAGTAACACCGGGCGGGACAGCTCCTACGAGCAGTACTTC. It yields the protein CASSNTGRDSSYEQYF.

The chain is built from TRBV9 and TRBJ2-3, with D possibly TRBD1 on 5 matching bases. The germline V gene encodes CDR1 SGDLS and CDR2 YYNGEE. The CDR3 is 15 residues long. The germline V and J ends were trimmed by 4 bases and 2 bases, with 14 bases remaining between them. The CDR3, as DNA: TGTGCCAGCAGCAAACGGACACCCTCCACAGATACGCAGTATTTT. Translating it yields CASSKRTPSTDTQYF. Using reference TRBV9 and TRBJ2-3 for the parts outside the CDR3, the full variable domain is DSGVTQTPKHLITATGQRVTLRCSPRSGDLSVYWYQQSLDQGLQFLIQYYNGEERAKGNILERFSAQQFPDLHSELNLSSLELGDSALYFCASSKRTPSTDTQYFGPGTRLTVL.

This rearrangement joins TRBV2 to TRBJ2-5; D uncertain. Trimming shortened V by 4 bases and J by 5 bases, and 11 bases separated the two germline ends. The germline CDR1 and CDR2 sequences are SNHLY and FYNNEI. The CDR3 consists of 13 residues. The CDR3 spells CASSGQRRETQYF. CDR3 DNA: TGTGCCAGCAGTGGGCAGAGACGGGAGACCCAGTACTTC.

The chain combines TRBV19 with TRBJ1-1; D is uncertain. Germline CDR1 and CDR2: LNHDA and SQIVND (reference sequence). V was pared by 3 bases and J by 4 bases, with 12 bases between. The CDR3 length is 14 residues. The DNA of the CDR3 is TGTGCCAGTAGTATTGAAGCCGACGGCACTGAAGCTTTCTTT. It encodes CASSIEADGTEAFF.

The gene calls are TRBV18 and TRBJ1-1; D might be TRBD1 (5 bases). Germline CDR1 and CDR2: KGHSH and LQKENI. The CDR3 loop spans 16 amino acids. V dropped 4 bases and J dropped 0 bases, with 15 bases sitting between them. The CDR3: CASSRLRDGVNTEAFF. CDR3 in DNA: TGTGCCAGCTCACGCCTGCGGGACGGAGTGAACACTGAAGCTTTCTTT.

Notes on this clone: At one boundary the junction diverges from the germline segment, which might be a read error. The chain couples TRBV5-4 to TRBJ1-2; 10 positions match TRBD1. The CDR3 spans 16 residues. Germline-derived CDR1 and CDR2 are SGHNT and YYREEE (reference sequence). The CDR3 DNA reads TGCGCCAGCAGCCCCGGATCGGGACAGGGGTCGTTTGGCTACACCTTC. Encoded protein: CASSPGSGQGSFGYTF.

Here the CDR3 reads CASSPDSTGVGANVLTF. Here the CDR3 DNA reads TGTGCCAGCTCACCGGACTCTACAGGGGTCGGGGCCAACGTCCTGACTTTC. The genes are TRBV18 and TRBJ2-6, with 7 bases that match TRBD1. After removal of 3 bases from V and 4 bases from J, the junction contained 9 bases not matched to a gene. CDR1 is KGHSH and CDR2 is LQKENI in the germline V gene. There are 17 residues in the CDR3.

The J gene is TRBJ2-7, the V gene TRBV4-1; 11 bases are shared with TRBD2. The CDR3 totals 15 residues. The ends lost 2 bases at V and 4 bases at J; junction bases unmatched: 4. The germline V gene has CDR1 MGHRA and CDR2 YSYEKL. The CDR3 DNA follows: TGCGCCAGCAGCCAAATCCCTAGCGGGAGGTACGAGCAGTACTTC. Translating it yields CASSQIPSGRYEQYF.

The V and J genes are TRBV27 and TRBJ2-2; TRBD1 or TRBD2 may be the D gene (5 bases each). The CDR3 contains 15 residues. Trimming pared 5 bases from V and 4 bases from J, leaving 14 bases between. Germline lookup yields CDR1 MNHEY and CDR2 SMNVEV (reference sequence). CDR3 residues: CASSPSGTVTGELFF. The CDR3 DNA sequence: TGTGCCAGCAGTCCCTCCGGGACCGTCACCGGGGAGCTGTTTTTT.

V usage is TRBV7-6 and J usage is TRBJ1-3; 7 bases match TRBD1. Per germline, CDR1 SGHVS and CDR2 FNYEAQ. J was trimmed by 0 bases and V by 0 bases; bases with no gene match: 5. The CDR3 consists of 17 residues. CDR3 protein: CASSLARGPSSGNTIYF. CDR3 coding DNA: TGTGCCAGCAGCTTAGCGAGGGGGCCGAGCTCTGGAAACACCATATATTTT.

The V and J genes are TRBV15 and TRBJ2-7; 14 nucleotides line up with TRBD2. The J segment lost 2 bases and the V segment lost 5 bases, leaving 2 bases of the junction unmatched. CDR3 length: 15 amino acids. Germline V gives CDR1 LNHNV, CDR2 YYDKDF (reference sequence). The CDR3 spells CATSEGLAGAYEQYF. CDR3 bases: TGTGCCACCAGCGAGGGACTAGCGGGAGCCTACGAGCAGTACTTC.

This clone has at least ten counts. The chain couples TRBV2 to TRBJ2-2; 14 positions agree with TRBD2. Trimming took 6 bases from V and 4 from J; bases not matched to a gene: 4. The CDR3 spans 16 residues. Germline V gene data show CDR1 as SNHLY and CDR2 as FYNNEI. Written as DNA, the CDR3 is TGTGCCAGCAGGAGGGGACTAGCGGGAGCCACCGGGGAGCTGTTTTTT. Its protein product is CASRRGLAGATGELFF.

The chain uses TRBV28 and TRBJ2-3, with TRBD2 identical over 9 bases. The V gene end was trimmed by 5 bases and the J gene end by 5 bases; junction bases not matched to a gene: 2. The CDR3 extends over 13 amino acids. The germline V gene encodes CDR1 MDHEN and CDR2 SYDVKM. CDR3: CASSLAGRDTQYF. As DNA, the CDR3 is TGTGCCAGCAGTCTAGCGGGAAGAGATACGCAGTATTTT. Variable domain in full (rest from reference TRBV28 and TRBJ2-3): DVKVTQSSRYLVKRTGEKVFLECVQDMDHENMFWYRQDPGLGLRLIYFSYDVKMKEKGDIPEGYSVSREKKERFSLILESASTNQTSMYLCASSLAGRDTQYFGPGTRLTVL.

This clone has a single count. V usage is TRBV6-4 and J usage is TRBJ2-2, with no clear D. The V gene's germline CDR1 is MRHNA and CDR2 SNTAGT. Trimming cost V 7 bases and J 0 bases, with 9 bases left between them. The CDR3 consists of 14 residues. The CDR3 DNA reads TGTGCCAGCAACTCTTTCGCGAACACCGGGGAGCTGTTTTTT. This gives the protein CASNSFANTGELFF.

In its sample, this clone was seen a few times. The chain is built from TRBV5-1 and TRBJ1-2; D remains unclear. CDR1 and CDR2 from the germline V gene are SGHRS and YFSETQ. The V end lost 0 bases, the J end lost 8 bases, and 11 bases lay between the germline ends. CDR3 length: 13 amino acids. As DNA, the CDR3 is TGCGCCAGCAGCTTGGGGGGATTCGAGGGCTACACCTTC. It specifies CASSLGGFEGYTF.

The gene calls are TRBV19 and TRBJ2-5, with TRBD2 matching 7 bases. The CDR3 totals 14 residues. Losses at the gene ends were 3 bases for V and 5 bases for J; bases not matched to a gene: 6. The germline CDR1 and CDR2 sequences are LNHDA and SQIVND (reference sequence). The CDR3 DNA sequence: TGTGCCAGTAGTATGTGGGGGGGTCGGGAGACCCAGTACTTC. Its protein product is CASSMWGGRETQYF.

This chain uses TRBV4-2 with TRBJ2-7; the match to TRBD2 covers 9 bases. V lost 1 base, J lost 5 bases, and 0 bases stayed unmatched. Germline V gene sequence: CDR1 LGHNA, CDR2 YNFKEQ. The CDR3 has 13 amino acids. The CDR3 sequence: CASSQGLADEQYF. CDR3 in DNA: TGTGCCAGCAGCCAAGGACTAGCGGACGAGCAGTACTTC.

Details on this clone: One junction end does not reproduce the germline sequence, and a read error may be involved. The V call is TRBV5-1, the J call TRBJ2-3; D ambiguous. Germline CDR1 is SGHRS and CDR2 is YFSETQ. This CDR3 region has 14 residues. The CDR3 DNA follows: TGCGCCAGCAGTTTGGGGTTTCACACAGATACGCAGTATTTT. This codes for CASSLGFHTDTQYF.

The chain has TRBV5-1 and TRBJ1-1, with D tentatively TRBD1 (5 bases). The CDR3 is 14 residues long. The germline CDR1 and CDR2 sequences are SGHRS and YFSETQ. The V gene lost 6 bases and the J gene lost 1 base, with 13 bases spanning the gap. CDR3 residues: CASTQGGRNTEAFF. CDR3 bases: TGCGCCAGCACCCAGGGAGGCAGGAACACTGAAGCTTTCTTT. The whole variable domain, filled in from reference TRBV5-1 and TRBJ1-1, reads KAGVTQTPRYLIKTRGQQVTLSCSPISGHRSVSWYQQTPGQGLQFLFEYFSETQRNKGNFPGRFSGRQFSNSRSEMNVSTLELGDSALYLCASTQGGRNTEAFFGQGTRLTVV.

This clone occurred a few times. The chain couples TRBV10-3 to TRBJ1-4; no reliable D call. The CDR3 has 14 amino acids. CDR1 is ENHRY and CDR2 is SYGVKD in the germline V gene. The ends were cut back, 6 bases at V and 8 bases at J, with 16 bases in the middle. This chain's CDR3 is CAIREGPGQEKLFF. Written as DNA, the CDR3 is TGTGCCATCAGGGAGGGTCCAGGTCAGGAAAAACTGTTTTTT.

V is TRBV5-4 and J is TRBJ2-3; D is unresolved. The V gene's germline CDR1 is SGHNT and CDR2 YYREEE (reference sequence). This CDR3 comprises 13 residues. V lost 4 bases and J 3 bases, leaving 9 bases between the germline ends. In DNA, the CDR3 is TGTGCCAGCAGCGTGTTGACGACAGATACGCAGTATTTT. It encodes CASSVLTTDTQYF.

The gene calls are TRBV6-5 and TRBJ1-4; D gene unclear. Per germline, CDR1 MNHEY and CDR2 SVGAGI. The germline V and J ends were trimmed by 4 bases and 5 bases, with 11 bases remaining between them. This CDR3 contains 14 residues. In nucleotides, the CDR3 is TGTGCCAGCAGTTGGGAAGCCGGGAATGAAAAACTGTTTTTT. It translates to CASSWEAGNEKLFF.

The J gene is TRBJ1-4, the V gene TRBV5-1, with D possibly matching TRBD1 (5 bases). This CDR3 spans 14 amino acids. Trimming cost V 3 bases and J 4 bases, with 10 bases left between them. The germline gives CDR1 SGHRS, CDR2 YFSETQ. The CDR3 coding sequence is TGCGCCAGCAGCTGGGGACCGAGTAATGAAAAACTGTTTTTT. Translating gives CASSWGPSNEKLFF.

Only one count was recorded for this clone. The chain links TRBV18 to TRBJ1-1; 8 bases align to TRBD1. CDR3 length: 14 amino acids. The V and J ends lost 3 bases and 7 bases, in that order; junction bases with no gene match: 7. Germline CDR1 reads KGHSH; CDR2 reads LQKENI. For the CDR3, the DNA is TGTGCCAGCTCACCCGACAGGGGCGGTGGTGAAGCTTTCTTT. This gives the protein CASSPDRGGGEAFF.

The gene calls are TRBV27 and TRBJ2-7, with TRBD1 matching over 9 bases. CDR1 MNHEY and CDR2 SMNVEV come from the germline V gene (reference sequence). V lost 6 bases, J lost 5 bases, and 11 bases stayed unmatched. This CDR3 contains 15 residues. The CDR3 nucleotides are TGTGCCAGCAGACTCCGCGGGACAGGGATCAACGAGCAGTACTTC. This translates into CASRLRGTGINEQYF.